This TCR beta chain is drawn from a study of Ad26.COV2.S vaccination and SARS-CoV-2 variants. The CDR3 length is 16 residues. V was clipped by 0 bases and J by 7 bases; unmatched bases: 8. The germline CDR1 and CDR2 sequences are SGDLS and YYNGEE. Some clones are missing from TCRdb's copy, which holds only in-frame ones; the method was immunoSEQ multiplex PCR. In the table there are 300,000 to 400,000 clones, 90% to 95% of which are singletons. The clonotype originates from a human donor who had recovered from COVID-19. J is TRBJ2-1 and V is TRBV9; 9 nucleotides agree with TRBD1. The sample in question was peripheral blood, obtained after recovery from COVID-19. The DNA of the CDR3 is TGTGCCAGCAGCGTAGGTCCCCGGGACAGGGCGAATGAGCAGTTCTTC. Residues: CASSVGPRDRANEQFF.